These 29 T cell receptor beta chains share one sample of origin, sequenced in a study of T cell changes during pregnancy in multiple sclerosis. Using immunoSEQ multiplex PCR, the repertoire was profiled, and TCRdb retains in-frame clones only, with some absent. The table has about 44,000 clones, nearly 90% seen once. The specimen comprised CD4+ T cells from peripheral blood mononuclear cells, sampled after pregnancy. The receptors originated from a female donor with multiple sclerosis, enrolled in a pregnancy study.

This chain uses TRBV5-8 with TRBJ2-7; 9 nucleotides agree with TRBD1. The trim removed 3 bases at V and 2 bases at J, leaving 3 bases unmatched. This CDR3 spans 14 amino acids. Germline CDR1 is SGHTS and CDR2 is YDEGEE. CDR3 in amino acids: CASSSGQGTYEQYF. The CDR3 nucleotides are TGTGCCAGCAGCTCGGGACAGGGAACCTACGAGCAGTACTTC.

The CDR3 here is CASSVASGQGNSPLHF. The DNA of the CDR3 is TGTGCCAGCAGCGTAGCTTCGGGACAGGGTAATTCACCCCTCCACTTT. V is TRBV9 and J is TRBJ1-6, with 9 positions matching TRBD1. This CDR3 comprises 16 residues. With V trimmed by 0 bases and J by 6 bases, 4 bases remained unmatched. The germline V gene has CDR1 SGDLS and CDR2 YYNGEE.

The chain couples TRBV28 to TRBJ1-4, with D unclear. Germline V gene data show CDR1 as MDHEN and CDR2 as SYDVKM. V was pared by 3 bases and J by 5 bases, with 13 bases between. The CDR3 sequence is 15 residues long. This chain's CDR3 is CASSFRQIRNEKLFF. For the CDR3, the DNA is TGTGCCAGCAGTTTTCGCCAGATACGAAATGAAAAACTGTTTTTT. Drawing the rest from reference TRBV28 and TRBJ1-4, the complete variable domain is DVKVTQSSRYLVKRTGEKVFLECVQDMDHENMFWYRQDPGLGLRLIYFSYDVKMKEKGDIPEGYSVSREKKERFSLILESASTNQTSMYLCASSFRQIRNEKLFFGSGTQLSVL.

The chain is built from TRBV9 and TRBJ2-3; unclear D gene. V gave up 7 bases and J gave up 9 bases, with 18 bases separating them. This CDR3 region has 13 residues. The germline CDR1 and CDR2 sequences are SGDLS and YYNGEE. The CDR3, as DNA: TGTGCCAGCGGCACGTACGGCGGTATAACGCAGTATTTT. Protein sequence: CASGTYGGITQYF.

The chain has TRBV6-6 and TRBJ1-5; 8 nucleotides align to TRBD1. V was pared by 5 bases and J by 1 base, with 7 bases of the junction left unmatched. Germline CDR1 reads MNHNY; CDR2 reads SVGAGI (reference sequence). The CDR3 runs to 16 residues. CDR3 region: CASSPDRVESNQPQHF. As DNA, the CDR3 is TGTGCCAGCAGTCCGGACAGGGTAGAAAGCAATCAGCCCCAGCATTTT.

This clone showed up just once. This sequence joins TRBV29-1 and TRBJ1-1; D call uncertain. V gave up 7 bases and J gave up 0 bases, with 12 bases separating them. Germline V gives CDR1 SQVTM, CDR2 ANQGSEA. This CDR3 has 13 amino acids. CDR3 bases: TGCAGCGCCTTGGAGTGGGTGAACACTGAAGCTTTCTTT. Its translation: CSALEWVNTEAFF. The full variable domain, with the rest looked up from reference TRBV29-1 and TRBJ1-1, is SAVISQKPSRDICQRGTSLTIQCQVDSQVTMMFWYRQQPGQSLTLIATANQGSEATYESGFVIDKFPISRPNLTFSTLTVSNMSPEDSSIYLCSALEWVNTEAFFGQGTRLTVV.

The gene calls are TRBV4-3 and TRBJ2-3, with TRBD2 matching over 10 bases. The CDR3 extends over 16 amino acids. Germline assignment: CDR1 LGHNA and CDR2 YSLEER. With V trimmed by 0 bases and J by 4 bases, 4 bases remained unmatched. In nucleotides, the CDR3 is TGCGCCAGCAGCCAAGATGCTAGCGGGAGACCAGATACGCAGTATTTT. Its protein product is CASSQDASGRPDTQYF.

The chain has TRBV28 and TRBJ1-2; the D gene is possibly TRBD1 (5 bases). Trimming pared 5 bases from V and 4 bases from J, leaving 14 bases between. The CDR3 loop spans 14 amino acids. Germline CDR1 reads MDHEN; CDR2 reads SYDVKM. CDR3 protein: CASSQVGGSYGYTF. Here the CDR3 DNA reads TGTGCCAGCAGTCAGGTGGGGGGGAGCTATGGCTACACCTTC.

The chain recombines TRBV11-2 with TRBJ1-2; tentatively, D is TRBD1 (6 bases). Germline CDR1 reads SGHAT; CDR2 reads FQNNGV. The CDR3 contains 14 residues. V lost 8 bases and J lost 4, with 17 bases in between. The CDR3, as DNA: TGTGCCAGCGCTACAAGACAGGACGGCTATGGCTACACCTTC. Translated, it gives CASATRQDGYGYTF.

The chain couples TRBV6-1 to TRBJ1-1, with D possibly being TRBD1 (5 bases). Germline assignment: CDR1 MNHNS and CDR2 SASEGT. V was clipped by 4 bases and J by 2 bases, with 8 bases between them. This CDR3 is 13 amino acids long. CDR3 in amino acids: CASSVDRNTEAFF. CDR3 bases: TGTGCCAGCAGTGTCGACAGAAACACTGAAGCTTTCTTT.

V and J are TRBV10-3 and TRBJ2-2; TRBD2 aligns across 13 bases. V was pared by 4 bases and J by 6 bases, with 5 bases of the junction left unmatched. The CDR3 consists of 16 residues. Germline CDR1 ENHRY, CDR2 SYGVKD. CDR3 protein: CAISGGTSGRAGELFF. The CDR3 nucleotides are TGTGCCATCAGTGGAGGTACTAGCGGGAGGGCCGGGGAGCTGTTTTTT.

CDR3 sequence: CASSAGFRTGRFEQYF. Written as DNA, the CDR3 is TGTGCCAGCAGCGCAGGGTTCCGGACAGGGAGATTCGAGCAGTACTTC. The chain employs TRBV9 and TRBJ2-7; 8 bases fit TRBD1. V lost 3 bases, J lost 6 bases, and 14 bases stayed unmatched. The CDR3 is made up of 16 amino acids. CDR1 and CDR2 (germline): SGDLS, YYNGEE.

This chain connects TRBV5-5 to TRBJ2-5, with D tentatively TRBD2 (5 bases). Between the trimmed V and J ends, which lost 1 base and 2 bases, there was a span of 15 bases. Germline V gene sequence: CDR1 SGHKS, CDR2 YYEKEE (reference sequence). The CDR3 is 16 residues long. CDR3 sequence reads: CASSLRRSSGQETQYF. CDR3 sequence (DNA): TGTGCCAGCAGCTTGAGGCGGAGTTCGGGGCAAGAGACCCAGTACTTC.

The V gene is TRBV29-1, the J gene TRBJ1-1, with unresolved D. The CDR3 runs to 15 residues. Germline loops: CDR1 SQVTM, CDR2 ANQGSEA. V gave up 6 bases and J gave up 5 bases, with 22 bases separating them. The CDR3 is CSVWGGSEVGTEAFF. Written as DNA, the CDR3 is TGCAGCGTCTGGGGAGGGAGTGAAGTGGGGACTGAAGCTTTCTTT.

This chain connects TRBV4-2 to TRBJ2-7, with 9 bases matching TRBD2. There are 18 residues in the CDR3. Per the germline V gene, CDR1 is LGHNA and CDR2 is YNFKEQ. Trimming took 3 bases from V and 5 from J; bases not matched to a gene: 17. DNA for the CDR3: TGTGCCAGCAGCCAGGACCGGAGCGTCGGGACTAGCTTCCACGAGCAGTACTTC. It yields the protein CASSQDRSVGTSFHEQYF.

J is TRBJ2-7 and V is TRBV11-2; D remains unclear. Per the germline V gene, CDR1 is SGHAT and CDR2 is FQNNGV. V shed 4 bases and J shed 0 bases, with 7 bases lying between them. The CDR3 sequence is 13 residues long. In DNA, the CDR3 is TGTGCCAGCAGCTCGCTAGACTCCTACGAGCAGTACTTC. Translating it yields CASSSLDSYEQYF.

V gene TRBV6-5 combines with J gene TRBJ2-2, with TRBD1 identical over 10 bases. The CDR3 covers 16 residues. Unmatched junction bases numbered 3, after V lost 0 bases and J lost 5 bases. Germline V lookup: CDR1 MNHEY, CDR2 SVGAGI. CDR3 in amino acids: CASSYSGTGVTGELFF. The CDR3 nucleotides read TGTGCCAGCAGTTACTCCGGGACAGGGGTTACCGGGGAGCTGTTTTTT.

The chain has TRBV15 and TRBJ1-1; tentatively, D is TRBD1 (6 bases). The CDR3 runs 13 residues. The germline V gene has CDR1 LNHNV and CDR2 YYDKDF (reference sequence). The CDR3 sequence: CGLKGVVHTEAFF. The DNA for the CDR3 is TGTGGCCTAAAGGGGGTAGTCCACACTGAAGCTTTCTTT.

J is TRBJ2-3 and V is TRBV12-5; 7 bases are shared with TRBD2. CDR3 size: 13 residues. V shed 6 bases, J shed 2 bases, and the junction held 2 bases outside the gene matches. Germline lookup yields CDR1 LGHNT and CDR2 FRNRAP. The CDR3 sequence: CASGAGFTDTQYF. DNA for the CDR3: TGTGCTAGTGGAGCGGGATTCACAGATACGCAGTATTTT.

The chain combines TRBV2 with TRBJ2-5; perhaps TRBD1 as D (6 bases). This CDR3 is 14 amino acids long. V shed 8 bases and J shed 1 base, with 14 bases lying between them. In germline, CDR1 is SNHLY, CDR2 FYNNEI. In DNA, the CDR3 is TGTGCCAGCCAAACCGGGACATCCCAAGAGACCCAGTACTTC. It translates to CASQTGTSQETQYF. Full variable domain (rest looked up from reference TRBV2 and TRBJ2-5): EPEVTQTPSHQVTQMGQEVILRCVPISNHLYFYWYRQILGQKVEFLVSFYNNEISEKSEIFDDQFSVERPDGSNFTLKIRSTKLEDSAMYFCASQTGTSQETQYFGPGTRLLVL.

The gene calls are TRBV19 and TRBJ1-2; perhaps TRBD1 as D (6 bases). Germline V lookup: CDR1 LNHDA, CDR2 SQIVND (reference sequence). The V end lost 2 bases, the J end lost 2 bases, and 12 bases lay between the germline ends. This CDR3 spans 15 amino acids. The DNA of the CDR3 is TGTGCCAGTAGTATACGGAACAGGGAGAACTATGGCTACACCTTC. Protein product: CASSIRNRENYGYTF.

The rearrangement uses TRBV28 and TRBJ2-1, with D hard to call. The CDR3 extends over 12 amino acids. Germline lookup yields CDR1 MDHEN and CDR2 SYDVKM. The V gene lost 3 bases and the J gene lost 6 bases, with 6 bases spanning the gap. As DNA, the CDR3 is TGTGCCAGCAGTTTTGGGCGCAATGAGCAGTTCTTC. This gives the protein CASSFGRNEQFF.

The chain has TRBV2 and TRBJ1-2; D is unclear. The CDR3 is 16 residues long. Germline CDR1 SNHLY, CDR2 FYNNEI. V lost 3 bases to trimming and J lost 3 bases, with 17 bases between them. The CDR3 is CASSDGRKKGYYGYTF. DNA of the CDR3: TGTGCCAGCAGTGATGGGAGGAAGAAAGGGTACTATGGCTACACCTTC.

The chain links TRBV19 to TRBJ1-2; D is perhaps TRBD1 (5 bases). Trimming cost V 2 bases and J 8 bases, with 15 bases left between them. CDR1 and CDR2 (germline): LNHDA, SQIVND (reference sequence). This CDR3 contains 14 residues. Here the CDR3 DNA reads TGTGCCAGTAGTATAAGGCAGGGTGCAGGCGGCTACACCTTC. Translation gives CASSIRQGAGGYTF.

The chain links TRBV2 to TRBJ2-3, with 11 bases identical to TRBD2. CDR3 length: 15 amino acids. Germline V gene lookup returns CDR1 SNHLY and CDR2 FYNNEI. The trim removed 4 bases at V and 5 bases at J, leaving 5 bases unmatched. CDR3 sequence reads: CASSGLAGSLDTQYF. The DNA for the CDR3 is TGTGCCAGCAGTGGACTAGCGGGAAGTCTAGATACGCAGTATTTT.

This sequence joins TRBV7-9 and TRBJ2-7; 9 bases map to TRBD1. V dropped 5 bases and J dropped 8; count of bases not matched to a gene: 13. CDR1 and CDR2 (germline): SEHNR, FQNEAQ (reference sequence). This CDR3 has 15 amino acids. For the CDR3, the DNA is TGTGCCAGCAGCCGAGGGGGACAGGGATTCCTTCAGCAGTACTTC. Residues: CASSRGGQGFLQQYF.

This clone was recorded a few times. The chain links TRBV25-1 to TRBJ2-2; 11 nucleotides line up with TRBD1. The length of the CDR3 is 15 residues. The germline CDR1 and CDR2 sequences are MGHDK and SYGVNS. V was pared by 4 bases and J by 8 bases, with 6 bases of the junction left unmatched. CDR3 residues: CASSGTGGLGGELFF. The CDR3 bases are TGTGCCAGCAGTGGGACAGGGGGCCTGGGGGGGGAGCTGTTTTTT.

V and J are TRBV11-2 and TRBJ2-1; tentative D call: TRBD2 (6 bases). CDR1 is SGHAT, CDR2 FQNNGV, per germline. V was pared by 0 bases and J by 4 bases, with 16 bases between. CDR3 length: 17 amino acids. As DNA, the CDR3 is TGTGCCAGCAGCTTAGAGGGTCGCGGGACGTGGTACAATGAGCAGTTCTTC. It is translated as CASSLEGRGTWYNEQFF.

This sequence joins TRBV6-5 and TRBJ2-7; TRBD2 matches at 12 bases. This CDR3 is built from 13 residues. The germline CDR1 and CDR2 sequences are MNHEY and SVGAGI. The junction had 6 bases not matched to a gene; V was cut back by 8 bases and J by 7 bases. The CDR3 DNA is TGTGCCAGCTTGACTAGCGGGAGAGGGGAGCAGTACTTC. Residues: CASLTSGRGEQYF.